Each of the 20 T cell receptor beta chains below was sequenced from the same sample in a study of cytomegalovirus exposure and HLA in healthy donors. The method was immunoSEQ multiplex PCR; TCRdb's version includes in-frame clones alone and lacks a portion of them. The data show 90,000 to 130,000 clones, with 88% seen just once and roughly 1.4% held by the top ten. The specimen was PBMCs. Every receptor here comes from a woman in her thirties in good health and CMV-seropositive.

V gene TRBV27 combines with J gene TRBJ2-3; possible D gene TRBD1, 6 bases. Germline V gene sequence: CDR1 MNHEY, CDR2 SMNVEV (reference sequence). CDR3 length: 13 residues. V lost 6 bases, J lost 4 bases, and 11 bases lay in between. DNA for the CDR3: TGTGCCAGCAGAGGGGGAAGCGCAGATACGCAGTATTTT. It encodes CASRGGSADTQYF.

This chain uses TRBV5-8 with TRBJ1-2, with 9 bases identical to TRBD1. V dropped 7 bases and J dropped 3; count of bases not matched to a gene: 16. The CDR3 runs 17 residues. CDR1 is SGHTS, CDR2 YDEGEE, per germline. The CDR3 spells CASRRRTGVGTYYGYTF. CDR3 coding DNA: TGTGCCAGCCGACGACGGACAGGGGTCGGGACGTACTATGGCTACACCTTC.

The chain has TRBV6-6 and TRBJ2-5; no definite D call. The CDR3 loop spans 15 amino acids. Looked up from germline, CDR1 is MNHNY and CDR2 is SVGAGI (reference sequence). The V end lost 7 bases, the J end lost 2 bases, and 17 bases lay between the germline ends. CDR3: CASTQGAPWQETQYF. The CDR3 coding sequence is TGTGCCAGCACCCAAGGAGCCCCATGGCAAGAGACCCAGTACTTC.

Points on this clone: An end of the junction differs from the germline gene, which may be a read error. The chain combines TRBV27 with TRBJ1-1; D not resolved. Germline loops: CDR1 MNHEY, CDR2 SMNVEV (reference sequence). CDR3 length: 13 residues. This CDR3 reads CASSLSLSTEAFF. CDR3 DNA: TGTGCCAGCAGTCTATCCTTGTCCACTGAAGCTTTCTTT.

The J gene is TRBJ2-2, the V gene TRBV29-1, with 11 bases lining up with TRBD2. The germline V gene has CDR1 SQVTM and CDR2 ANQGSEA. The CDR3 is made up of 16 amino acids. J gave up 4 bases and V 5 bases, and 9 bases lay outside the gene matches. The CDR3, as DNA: TGCAGCGTTCCTAGGGCTAGCGGGGGGTTCACCGGGGAGCTGTTTTTT. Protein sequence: CSVPRASGGFTGELFF.

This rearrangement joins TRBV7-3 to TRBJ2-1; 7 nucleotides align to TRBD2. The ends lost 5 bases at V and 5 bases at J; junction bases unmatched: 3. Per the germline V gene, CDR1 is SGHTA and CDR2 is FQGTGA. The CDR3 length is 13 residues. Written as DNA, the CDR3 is TGTGCCAGCAGCGCTGGGACTAACAATGAGCAGTTCTTC. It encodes CASSAGTNNEQFF.

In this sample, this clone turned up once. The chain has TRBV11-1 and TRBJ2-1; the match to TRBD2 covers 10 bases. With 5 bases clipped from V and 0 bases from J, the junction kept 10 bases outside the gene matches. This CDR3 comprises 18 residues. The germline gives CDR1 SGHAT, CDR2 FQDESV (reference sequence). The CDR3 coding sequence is TGTGCCAGCAGCCAGGGGGGACTAGCGCTGAGCTCCTACAATGAGCAGTTCTTC. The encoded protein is CASSQGGLALSSYNEQFF.

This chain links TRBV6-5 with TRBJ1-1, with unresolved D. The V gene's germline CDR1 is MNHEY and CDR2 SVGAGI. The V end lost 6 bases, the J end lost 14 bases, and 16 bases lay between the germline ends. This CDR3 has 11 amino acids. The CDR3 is CASRTLGTSFF. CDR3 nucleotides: TGTGCCAGCAGAACCCTAGGTACCTCCTTCTTT.

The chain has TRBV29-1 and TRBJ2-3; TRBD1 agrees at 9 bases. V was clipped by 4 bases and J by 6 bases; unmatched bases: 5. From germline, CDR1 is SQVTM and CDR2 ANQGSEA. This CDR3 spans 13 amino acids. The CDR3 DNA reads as TGCAGCGTTGGAGGCGGGACAGGGGATACGCAGTATTTT. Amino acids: CSVGGGTGDTQYF.

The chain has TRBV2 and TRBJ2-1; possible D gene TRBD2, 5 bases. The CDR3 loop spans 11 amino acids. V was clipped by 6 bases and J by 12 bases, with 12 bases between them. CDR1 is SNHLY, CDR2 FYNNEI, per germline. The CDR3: CASRIEEVQFF. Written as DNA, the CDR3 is TGTGCCAGCAGGATAGAGGAGGTGCAGTTCTTC.

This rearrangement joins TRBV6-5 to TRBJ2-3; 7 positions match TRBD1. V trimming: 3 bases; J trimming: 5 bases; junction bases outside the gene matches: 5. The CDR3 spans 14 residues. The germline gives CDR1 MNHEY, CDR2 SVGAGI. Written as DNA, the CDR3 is TGTGCCAGCAGTTATACCGGGACAGAAGATACGCAGTATTTT. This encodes CASSYTGTEDTQYF.

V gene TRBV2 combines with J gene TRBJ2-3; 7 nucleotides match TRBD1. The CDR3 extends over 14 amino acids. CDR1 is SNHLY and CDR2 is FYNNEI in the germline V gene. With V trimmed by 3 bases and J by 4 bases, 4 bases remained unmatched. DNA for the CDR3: TGTGCCAGCAGTGATGACAGGGTGGCAGATACGCAGTATTTT. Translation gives CASSDDRVADTQYF.

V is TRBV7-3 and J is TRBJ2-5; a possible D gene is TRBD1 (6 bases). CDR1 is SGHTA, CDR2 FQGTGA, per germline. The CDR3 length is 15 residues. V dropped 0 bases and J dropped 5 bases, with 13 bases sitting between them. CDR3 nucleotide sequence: TGTGCCAGCAGCTTAACGAGGGCACAGGGTGAGACCCAGTACTTC. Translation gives CASSLTRAQGETQYF.

The CDR3 is CASNLRRTSGAIRETQYF. The DNA of the CDR3 is TGTGCCAGCAACTTACGCCGGACTAGCGGGGCGATCCGGGAGACCCAGTACTTC. The rearrangement uses TRBV2 and TRBJ2-5; TRBD2 aligns across 12 bases. After removal of 7 bases from V and 5 bases from J, the junction contained 17 bases not matched to a gene. The CDR3 is made up of 18 amino acids. Germline V gives CDR1 SNHLY, CDR2 FYNNEI.

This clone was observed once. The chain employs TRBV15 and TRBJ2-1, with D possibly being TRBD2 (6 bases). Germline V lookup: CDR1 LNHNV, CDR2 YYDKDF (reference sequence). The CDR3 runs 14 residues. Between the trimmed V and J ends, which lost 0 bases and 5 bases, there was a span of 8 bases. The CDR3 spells CATSREGGHNEQFF. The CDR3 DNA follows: TGTGCCACCAGCAGAGAAGGAGGGCACAATGAGCAGTTCTTC.

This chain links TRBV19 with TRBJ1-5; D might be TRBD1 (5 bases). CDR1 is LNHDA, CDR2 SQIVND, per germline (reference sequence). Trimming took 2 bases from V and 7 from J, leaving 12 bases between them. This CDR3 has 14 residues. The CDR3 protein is CASSIMSGKQPQHF. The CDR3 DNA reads TGTGCCAGTAGTATAATGTCAGGGAAGCAGCCCCAGCATTTT. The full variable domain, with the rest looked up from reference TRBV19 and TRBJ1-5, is DGGITQSPKYLFRKEGQNVTLSCEQNLNHDAMYWYRQDPGQGLRLIYYSQIVNDFQKGDIAEGYSVSREKKESFPLTVTSAQKNPTAFYLCASSIMSGKQPQHFGDGTRLSIL.

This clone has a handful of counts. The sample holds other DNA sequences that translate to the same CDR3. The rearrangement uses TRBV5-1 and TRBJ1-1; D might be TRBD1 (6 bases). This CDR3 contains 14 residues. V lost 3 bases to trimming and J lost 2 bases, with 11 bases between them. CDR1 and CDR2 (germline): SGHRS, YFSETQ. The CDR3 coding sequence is TGCGCCAGCAGCTCAGGACAGCTCAACACTGAAGCTTTCTTT. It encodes CASSSGQLNTEAFF.

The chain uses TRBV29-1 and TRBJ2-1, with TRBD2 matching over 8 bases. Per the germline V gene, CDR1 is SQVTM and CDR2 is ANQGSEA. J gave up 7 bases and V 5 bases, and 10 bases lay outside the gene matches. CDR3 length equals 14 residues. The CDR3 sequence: CSVSPSGGWNEQFF. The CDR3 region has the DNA TGCAGCGTTAGTCCGAGCGGGGGTTGGAATGAGCAGTTCTTC.

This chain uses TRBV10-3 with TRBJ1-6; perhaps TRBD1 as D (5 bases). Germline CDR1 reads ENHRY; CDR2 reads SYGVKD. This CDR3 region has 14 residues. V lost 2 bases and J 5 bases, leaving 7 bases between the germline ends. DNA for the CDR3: TGTGCCATCAGTGAGACAGGTCATAATTCACCCCTCCACTTT. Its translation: CAISETGHNSPLHF.

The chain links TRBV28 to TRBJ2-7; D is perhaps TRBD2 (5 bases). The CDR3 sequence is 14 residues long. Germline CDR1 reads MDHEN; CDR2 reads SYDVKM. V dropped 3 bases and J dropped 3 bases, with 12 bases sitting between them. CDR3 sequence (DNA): TGTGCCAGCAGTTTCCCCCTCGAGGGCTACGAGCAGTACTTC. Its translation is CASSFPLEGYEQYF.